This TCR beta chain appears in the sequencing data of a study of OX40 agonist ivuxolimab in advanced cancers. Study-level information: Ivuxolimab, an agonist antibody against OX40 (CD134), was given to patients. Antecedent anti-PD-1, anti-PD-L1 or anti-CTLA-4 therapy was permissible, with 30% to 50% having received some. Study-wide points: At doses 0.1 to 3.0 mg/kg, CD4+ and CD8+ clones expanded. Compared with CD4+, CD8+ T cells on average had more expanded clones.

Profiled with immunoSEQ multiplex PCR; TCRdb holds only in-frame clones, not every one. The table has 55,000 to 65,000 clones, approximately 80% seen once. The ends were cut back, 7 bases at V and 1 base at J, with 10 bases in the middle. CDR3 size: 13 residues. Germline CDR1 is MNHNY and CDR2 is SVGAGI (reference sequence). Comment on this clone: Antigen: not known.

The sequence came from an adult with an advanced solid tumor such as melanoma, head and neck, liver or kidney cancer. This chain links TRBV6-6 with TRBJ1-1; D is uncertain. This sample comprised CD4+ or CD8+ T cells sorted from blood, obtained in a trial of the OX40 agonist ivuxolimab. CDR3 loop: CASKRLGNTEAFF. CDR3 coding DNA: TGTGCCAGCAAGCGGTTGGGGAACACTGAAGCTTTCTTT.